The next 25 T cell receptor beta chains were all read from a single sample in a study of T cells in women clearing cervical HPV infection. Profiling relied on immunoSEQ multiplex PCR, and the TCRdb table lists in-frame clones only, not all of them. This repertoire includes around 33,000 clones. The specimen was blood buffy coat. The source of these receptors is a woman aged 18 to 75 with a cervical HPV16 infection that either progressed to CIN3+ or cleared (not recorded which).

CDR3 sequence: CASSVAGLSEKLFF. The covered CDR3 bases are TGTGCCAGCAGTGTAGCAGGGCTGAGTGAAAAA. V and J are TRBV6-1 and TRBJ1-4, with D possibly TRBD1 on 5 matching bases. Coverage ceases 3 residues before the CDR3 finishes, and the germline J gene fills in the end. In germline, CDR1 is MNHNS, CDR2 SASEGT. Deletions cut 4 bases from V and 7 bases from J, with 13 bases between. The CDR3 sequence is 14 residues long.

Remarks on this clone: The read falls 3 residues short of the CDR3 end, and the missing part is taken from the germline J gene. The J gene is TRBJ2-3, the V gene TRBV20-1; possible D gene TRBD2, 6 bases. Per germline, CDR1 DFQATT and CDR2 SNEGSKA (reference sequence). V was trimmed by 0 bases and J by 4 bases, leaving 17 bases between them. The CDR3 is 16 residues long. The CDR3 protein is CSARDRWRGKPDTQYF. The part of the CDR3 DNA that was read is TGCAGTGCTAGAGACAGGTGGAGGGGAAAGCCAGATACG.

About this clone itself: The DNA ends 3 residues before the CDR3 does, and the rest of the CDR3 is filled in from the germline J gene. The chain has TRBV20-1 and TRBJ2-7; TRBD2 agrees at 9 bases. CDR3 length: 15 residues. Germline values: CDR1 DFQATT, CDR2 SNEGSKA (reference sequence). V was pared by 4 bases and J by 4 bases, with 11 bases of the junction left unmatched. The covered CDR3 bases are TGCAGTGCTACCCCCAGCGGGAGGTTAAGATACGAG. Protein: CSATPSGRLRYE. The whole CDR3 is CSATPSGRLRYEQYF.

Comments on this clone: The sequenced fragment ends 3 residues before the CDR3 boundary, so the rest is inferred from the germline J gene. The chain links TRBV11-3 to TRBJ2-5, with TRBD1 matching over 7 bases. The CDR3 is made up of 15 amino acids. Germline CDR1 reads SGHNT; CDR2 reads YENEEA. J lost 4 bases, V lost 4 bases, and 9 bases had no gene match. CDR3 DNA, as far as it was read: TGTGCCAGCAGCTCTGACAGGGAAGGGGCAGAGACC. It specifies CASSSDREGAET. The entire CDR3 protein is CASSSDREGAETQYF.

Remarks on this clone: The read stops 3 residues short of the end of the CDR3; the missing end is completed from the germline J gene. V gene TRBV28 combines with J gene TRBJ1-6; 7 bases align to TRBD1. Per the germline V gene, CDR1 is MDHEN and CDR2 is SYDVKM. Trimming took 5 bases from V and 7 from J; bases not matched to a gene: 5. The CDR3 is 14 amino acids. The CDR3 loop reads CASSLGQLNSPLHF. CDR3 DNA, as far as it was read: TGTGCCAGCAGTCTGGGACAGCTAAATTCACCC.

Turning to this clone: The CDR3 end is not reached by the read, which stops 3 residues before it; the germline J gene fills it in. The V gene is TRBV7-2, the J gene TRBJ2-7; 12 nucleotides align to TRBD1. With 5 bases clipped from V and 3 bases from J, the junction kept 5 bases outside the gene matches. Germline assignment: CDR1 SGHTA and CDR2 FQGNSA. This CDR3 spans 15 amino acids. The CDR3 region is CASSLGTGGLYEQYF. Incomplete CDR3 DNA: TGTGCCAGCAGCCTTGGGACAGGGGGCCTCTACGAG. The whole variable domain, remainder taken from reference TRBV7-2 and TRBJ2-7, is GAGVSQSPSNKVTEKGKDVELRCDPISGHTALYWYRQSLGQGLEFLIYFQGNSAPDKSGLPSDRFSAERTGGSVSTLTIQRTQQEDSAVYLCASSLGTGGLYEQYFGPGTRLTVT.

Concerning this clone: The CDR3 extends 3 residues past the end of the read, so its final part is completed from the germline J gene. The chain couples TRBV29-1 to TRBJ2-1, with TRBD2 matching 11 bases. The CDR3 has 13 residues. The trim removed 7 bases at V and 5 bases at J, leaving 4 bases unmatched. Germline CDR1 reads SQVTM; CDR2 reads ANQGSEA. This CDR3 is CSAGTSGNNEQFF. CDR3 DNA (partial): TGCAGCGCCGGGACTAGCGGTAACAATGAG.

Remarks on this clone: The CDR3 is cut off 3 residues early in the read; its end comes from the germline J gene. The chain recombines TRBV30 with TRBJ1-2; TRBD1 matches 10 bases. This CDR3 contains 14 residues. Per germline, CDR1 GTSNPN and CDR2 SVGIG (reference sequence). V gave up 5 bases and J gave up 2 bases; unmatched junction bases: 5. CDR3 bases read: TGTGCCTGGGCCGGGACAGGGGACAACTATGGC. As protein: CAWAGTGDNYG. The whole CDR3 protein is CAWAGTGDNYGYTF.

As concerns this clone: The CDR3 end falls 3 residues outside the read, so it is completed with the germline J gene. This sequence joins TRBV5-4 and TRBJ2-5, with TRBD2 identical over 10 bases. J lost 5 bases, V lost 4 bases, and 5 bases had no gene match. Germline CDR1 SGHNT, CDR2 YYREEE (reference sequence). This CDR3 comprises 14 residues. CDR3 bases read: TGTGCCAGCAGCCCACCGGGACTAGCGGAGACC. It is translated as CASSPPGLAET. In full, the CDR3 is CASSPPGLAETQYF.

Of note for this clone: The CDR3 end lies 3 residues beyond the end of the read and is filled in from the germline J gene. This chain connects TRBV11-2 to TRBJ2-7; a possible D gene is TRBD2 (5 bases). The germline V gene has CDR1 SGHAT and CDR2 FQNNGV. Deletions cut 4 bases from V and 3 bases from J, with 16 bases between. CDR3 length: 15 residues. The covered CDR3 bases are TGTGCCAGCAGCTCCACAGCGGTACTATTCTACGAG. The encoded protein is CASSSTAVLFYE. In full, the CDR3 reads CASSSTAVLFYEQYF.

Note on this clone: Coverage ceases 3 residues before the CDR3 finishes, and the germline J gene fills in the end. The chain couples TRBV20-1 to TRBJ1-5, with TRBD1 identical over 9 bases. V shed 2 bases and J 6 bases; nucleotides not matched to a gene: 8. The CDR3 runs 15 residues. Germline V lookup: CDR1 DFQATT, CDR2 SNEGSKA (reference sequence). The CDR3: CSARPTGGEVQPQHF. CDR3 bases read: TGCAGTGCTAGACCTACAGGGGGCGAGGTTCAGCCC.

In regard to this clone: The sequence runs out 3 residues before the end of the CDR3; the remainder is reconstructed from the germline J gene. The V and J genes are TRBV6-1 and TRBJ1-1; possibly TRBD1 for D (6 bases). From germline, CDR1 is MNHNS and CDR2 SASEGT. Trimming took off 3 bases at V and 6 bases at J, with 17 bases between the two ends. The CDR3 is 15 residues long. The part of the CDR3 DNA that was read is TGTGCCAGCAGTGATGTCGGGGGGCCTGGTTCTGAA. Protein sequence: CASSDVGGPGSE. The CDR3 in its entirety is CASSDVGGPGSEAFF.

About this clone: From the germline J gene comes the end of the CDR3, since the read stops 3 residues before it. The chain joins TRBV20-1 to TRBJ2-7; D possibly corresponds to TRBD1 (6 bases). From germline, CDR1 is DFQATT and CDR2 SNEGSKA (reference sequence). The V and J ends lost 3 bases and 5 bases respectively, with 14 bases between them. The CDR3 covers 13 residues. This CDR3 is CSASEIRGNEQYF. The DNA read from the CDR3 is TGCAGTGCTAGCGAAATCAGGGGAAACGAG.

With respect to this clone: The observed sequence ends 3 residues before the CDR3 terminus, with the missing tail filled in from the germline J gene. This specimen includes other DNA sequences encoding the same CDR3. The V gene is TRBV2, the J gene TRBJ1-3, with D unresolved. Germline lookup yields CDR1 SNHLY and CDR2 FYNNEI. The CDR3 runs to 12 residues. This CDR3 is CASSDQKGPIYF. The covered CDR3 bases are TGTGCCAGCAGTGACCAGAAAGGGCCA.

As regards this clone: From the germline J gene comes the end of the CDR3, since the read stops 3 residues before it. V and J are TRBV5-5 and TRBJ2-7; TRBD2 aligns across 8 bases. The germline gives CDR1 SGHKS, CDR2 YYEKEE (reference sequence). Unmatched junction bases numbered 7, after V lost 3 bases and J lost 2 bases. The CDR3 contains 15 residues. The CDR3 loop is CASSSILAGTYEQYF. The part of the CDR3 DNA that was read is TGTGCCAGCAGCTCGATTCTAGCGGGTACCTACGAG.

CDR3 in amino acids: CASSLTPAETQYF. The sequenced CDR3 bases are TGTGCCAGCAGCTTGACGCCGGCGGAGACG. The V and J genes are TRBV5-4 and TRBJ2-3; no definite D call. The observed sequence ends 3 residues before the CDR3 terminus, with the missing tail filled in from the germline J gene. The CDR3 loop spans 13 amino acids. Germline V gene lookup returns CDR1 SGHNT and CDR2 YYREEE (reference sequence).

Note on this clone: The observed sequence ends 3 residues before the CDR3 terminus, with the missing tail filled in from the germline J gene. The chain has TRBV28 and TRBJ1-6; the match to TRBD1 covers 7 bases. Germline V lookup: CDR1 MDHEN, CDR2 SYDVKM. V shed 4 bases, J shed 0 bases, and the junction held 0 bases outside the gene matches. This CDR3 is 15 amino acids long. Here the CDR3 reads CASSYRGSYNSPLHF. The DNA read from the CDR3 is TGTGCCAGCAGTTACAGGGGCTCCTATAATTCACCC.

In regard to this clone: The sequence runs out 3 residues before the end of the CDR3; the remainder is reconstructed from the germline J gene. This chain joins TRBV6-2 or TRBV6-3 and TRBJ2-3, with D possibly TRBD2 on 6 matching bases. Germline-derived CDR1 and CDR2 are MNHEY and SVGEGT. The CDR3 sequence is 15 residues long. Trimming removed 6 bases at V and 2 bases at J, with 15 bases between. Partial CDR3 DNA: TGTGCCAGCAGCTCCCCGGGACTTCTCACAGATACG. This translates into CASSSPGLLTDT. The CDR3 as a whole reads CASSSPGLLTDTQYF.

Turning to this clone: The missing CDR3 end, 3 residues past where the read stops, is filled in from the germline J gene. The chain couples TRBV9 to TRBJ2-1, with D perhaps matching TRBD2 (6 bases). The CDR3 runs 14 residues. The V end lost 3 bases, the J end lost 6 bases, and 13 bases lay between the germline ends. Germline V lookup: CDR1 SGDLS, CDR2 YYNGEE. Incomplete CDR3 DNA: TGTGCCAGCAGCGCTGACCCGGAGGGCAATGAG. This translates into CASSADPEGNE. The CDR3 in full is CASSADPEGNEQFF.

Comment on this clone: Read sequence stops 3 residues before the CDR3 end, and the germline J gene provides the missing end. The chain couples TRBV5-1 to TRBJ2-7; tentative D call: TRBD1 (6 bases). V lost 2 bases and J lost 5, with 26 bases in between. Germline CDR1 SGHRS, CDR2 YFSETQ. The CDR3 extends over 18 amino acids. The part of the CDR3 DNA that was read is TGCGCCAGCAGCTTAGGCTTAGGGGGTGAGTTAATCGGCAACGAG. Protein sequence: CASSLGLGGELIGNE. The full CDR3 is CASSLGLGGELIGNEQYF.

Of note for this clone: The read is 3 residues too short to cover the CDR3 end, so that end is filled in from the germline J gene. This chain uses TRBV20-1 with TRBJ2-1; TRBD2 agrees at 11 bases. Germline values: CDR1 DFQATT, CDR2 SNEGSKA (reference sequence). Trimming cost V 4 bases and J 7 bases; bases outside gene matches: 6. The CDR3 sequence is 14 residues long. CDR3 bases read: TGCAGTGCTACCCCGGGACTAGCGGTAAATGAG. Amino acid sequence: CSATPGLAVNE. Given in full, the CDR3 is CSATPGLAVNEQFF.

As concerns this clone: Read sequence stops 3 residues before the CDR3 end, and the germline J gene provides the missing end. The chain combines TRBV13 with TRBJ1-6, with D tentatively TRBD1 (6 bases). This CDR3 comprises 14 residues. From germline, CDR1 is PRHDT and CDR2 FYEKMQ (reference sequence). Trimming removed 2 bases at V and 9 bases at J, with 11 bases between. The sequenced CDR3 bases are TGTGCCAGCAGCTTAAGGGGGTCAAGTTCACCC. Its translation is CASSLRGSSSP. The whole CDR3 protein is CASSLRGSSSPLHF.

On this clone itself: The read stops 3 residues short of the end of the CDR3; the missing end is completed from the germline J gene. The chain combines TRBV2 with TRBJ2-7, with 7 bases lining up with TRBD2. Germline CDR1 reads SNHLY; CDR2 reads FYNNEI. Trimming at V came to 8 bases and at J to 0 bases, leaving 13 bases not matched to a gene. The CDR3 spans 16 residues. Here the CDR3 reads CASCTTGGGISYEQYF. Partial CDR3 DNA: TGTGCCAGCTGCACAACGGGGGGAGGTATCTCCTACGAG.

Comments on this clone: The CDR3 end falls 3 residues outside the read, so it is completed with the germline J gene. The V and J genes are TRBV7-2 and TRBJ2-7; 9 bases map to TRBD1. The CDR3 runs to 15 residues. J lost 3 bases, V lost 2 bases, and 5 bases had no gene match. From germline, CDR1 is SGHTA and CDR2 FQGNSA. The CDR3 is CASSLRTGDIYEQYF. The CDR3 bases that were read are TGTGCCAGCAGCTTAAGGACAGGGGACATCTACGAG.

A remark on this clone: The read terminates 3 residues before the CDR3 end, so the remaining end is supplied by the germline J gene. The chain uses TRBV20-1 and TRBJ1-2; 12 nucleotides align to TRBD1. The germline CDR1 and CDR2 sequences are DFQATT and SNEGSKA (reference sequence). This CDR3 region has 18 residues. Losses at the gene ends were 0 bases for V and 3 bases for J; bases not matched to a gene: 11. The CDR3 sequence: CSAREPGQGARGYYGYTF. The CDR3 bases that were read are TGCAGTGCTAGAGAACCGGGACAGGGGGCGCGGGGGTACTATGGC.